This is a list of T cell receptor beta chains from one sample in a study of CXCR3-negative and CXCR3-positive naive CD8 T cells. After re-calling the 5' RACE reads, TCRdb lists one entry per CDR3 protein, DNA absent. This sample contains tens of thousands of distinct CDR3 sequences. Material: naive CXCR3+ CD8+ T cells from blood. These receptors came from a human donor in good health. Some clones in this sample may be carry-over from other donors' samples. The CDR3 runs from the conserved cysteine through the conserved F or W. Fields, in order: CDR3 protein, V gene, J gene.

CASSLGLTEQYF	TRBV12-3/TRBV12-4	TRBJ2-7
CASSPLLTYQETQYF	TRBV19	TRBJ2-5
CASSPLAGGVGELFF	TRBV11-2	TRBJ2-2
CASSYPGLAGGTQETQYF	TRBV6-2/TRBV6-3	TRBJ2-5
CSAPTSGSAGELFF	TRBV20-1	TRBJ2-2
CASSQEGLAGPRSYNEQFF	TRBV3-1	TRBJ2-1
CASRGTRENTEAFF	TRBV7-9	TRBJ1-1
CASSWGGDEQYF	TRBV2	TRBJ2-7
CSAVPGGYDEQFF	TRBV29-1	TRBJ2-1
CASGGLAGGTDTQYF	TRBV5-1	TRBJ2-3
CASSQDRPGGHYNEQFF	TRBV4-2	TRBJ2-1
CASSIRPVGGEQYF	TRBV19	TRBJ2-7
CASSVNTEAFF	TRBV12-3/TRBV12-4	TRBJ1-1
CASSPYSGGAQETQYF	TRBV7-9	TRBJ2-5
CASSLGTSGSNEQFF	TRBV27	TRBJ2-1
CSVVTGGLFEQYF	TRBV29-1	TRBJ2-7
CASSQELAGGNNEQFF	TRBV4-1	TRBJ2-1
CSVESDRSSYNEQFF	TRBV29-1	TRBJ2-1
CASSPPQDGYTF	TRBV12-3/TRBV12-4	TRBJ1-2
CSVWDRQETQYF	TRBV29-1	TRBJ2-5
CASSEGGIGEQYF	TRBV9	TRBJ2-7
CASSLSERVEQYF	TRBV27	TRBJ2-7
CASSSPNNEQFF	TRBV5-5	TRBJ2-1